The rows below give T cell receptor beta chains drawn from one sample of a study of cytomegalovirus exposure and HLA in healthy donors. The protocol was immunoSEQ multiplex PCR, while the TCRdb copy is restricted to in-frame clones and leaves out a portion. The sample gives 150,000 or so clones, approximately 92% of which show up once; around 1.3% is in the top ten. Input material: PBMCs. Receptor source: a woman younger than 30 in good health and CMV-seronegative. The CDR3 runs from the conserved cysteine through the conserved F or W. The D gene is left open where the match is weak. Where a row states a size, it is once, few, many or the class of an expanded clone; other rows omit it.

clone_size | j_call | v_call | d_call | cdr3_aa | cdr3_nt
- | TRBJ1-2 | TRBV6-7 | - | CASSYSSNYGYTF | TGTGCCAGCAGTTACTCGAGTAACTATGGCTACACCTTC
- | TRBJ1-3 | TRBV6-6 | - | CASSRLGRTWGNTIYF | TGTGCCAGCAGTCGACTCGGACGAACCTGGGGCAACACCATATATTTT
- | TRBJ2-7 | TRBV6-5 | TRBD2 | CATGGRGGVYEQYF | TGTGCCACCGGGGGACGCGGGGGGGTTTACGAGCAGTACTTC
- | TRBJ2-3 | TRBV9 | TRBD2 | CASSAPAGGAPDTQYF | TGTGCCAGCAGCGCACCAGCCGGGGGGGCCCCAGATACGCAGTATTTT
- | TRBJ1-2 | TRBV18 | - | CASSPLGTGGYTF | TGTGCCAGCTCACCACTTGGTACTGGTGGCTACACCTTC
once | TRBJ1-5 | TRBV2 | - | CASSEWNGRGYNQPQHF | TGTGCCAGCAGTGAATGGAATGGCAGGGGCTACAATCAGCCCCAGCATTTT
- | TRBJ1-1 | TRBV25-1 | - | CASSELGGVDEAFF | TGTGCCAGCAGTGAACTGGGGGGAGTGGATGAAGCTTTCTTT
- | TRBJ2-7 | TRBV7-9 | - | CASSLGRGYEQYF | TGTGCCAGCAGCTTGGGCCGGGGCTACGAGCAGTACTTC
- | TRBJ2-7 | TRBV10-3 | - | CAISTGESGSYEQYF | TGTGCCATCAGCACGGGGGAGAGCGGTTCGTACGAGCAGTACTTC
- | TRBJ2-2 | TRBV5-1 | - | CASSLLTGDTGELFF | TGCGCCAGCAGCTTGCTAACAGGAGACACCGGGGAGCTGTTTTTT
- | TRBJ2-7 | TRBV28 | - | CASSFQGGSYEQYF | TGTGCCAGCAGTTTCCAGGGAGGCTCCTACGAGCAGTACTTC
many | TRBJ2-7 | TRBV25-1 | TRBD1 | CASSSPGQPFYEQYF | TGTGCCAGCAGTAGCCCGGGACAGCCCTTCTACGAGCAGTACTTC
- | TRBJ2-1 | TRBV4-2 | - | CASSTRGLNNEQFF | TGTGCCAGCAGCACGCGGGGGCTCAACAATGAGCAGTTCTTC
- | TRBJ2-5 | TRBV6-6 | - | CASRYREGGPQETQYF | TGTGCCAGCAGGTACAGGGAGGGAGGCCCCCAAGAGACCCAGTACTTC
- | TRBJ2-7 | TRBV6-5 | TRBD2 | CASSLAGRHFEQYF | TGTGCCAGCAGTTTAGCGGGGAGACACTTCGAGCAGTACTTC
- | TRBJ2-3 | TRBV5-1 | - | CASSLGTASTDTQYF | TGCGCCAGCAGCTTGGGGACAGCCAGCACAGATACGCAGTATTTT
once | TRBJ1-5 | TRBV6-6 | TRBD1 | CASSPRQGGQPQHF | TGTGCCAGCAGCCCCAGACAGGGGGGTCAGCCCCAGCATTTT
- | TRBJ2-7 | TRBV18 | - | CASSPLGGEQYF | TGTGCCAGCTCACCATTGGGGGGCGAGCAGTACTTC
- | TRBJ1-1 | TRBV20-1 | - | CSAREVEAFF | TGCAGTGCTAGGGAGGTTGAAGCTTTCTTT
- | TRBJ1-4 | TRBV15 | TRBD1 | CATTDGTATNEKLFF | TGTGCCACCACCGATGGGACAGCTACTAATGAAAAACTGTTTTTT
- | TRBJ1-1 | TRBV7-9 | - | CASSLGLNSRVVPEAFF | TGTGCCAGCAGCTTAGGACTAAACAGTAGAGTCGTGCCTGAAGCTTTCTTT
- | TRBJ2-1 | TRBV6-4 | TRBD2 | CASSPGSGGLDEQFF | TGTGCCAGCAGCCCCGGGAGCGGGGGGCTGGATGAGCAGTTCTTC
- | TRBJ1-1 | TRBV7-9 | TRBD1 | CASSSTQGVTEAFF | TGTGCCAGCAGCTCTACTCAGGGGGTAACTGAAGCTTTCTTT
- | TRBJ2-7 | TRBV2 | TRBD2 | CASRGTSGGATYEQYF | TGTGCCAGCAGGGGGACTAGCGGGGGTGCTACCTACGAGCAGTACTTC
- | TRBJ1-6 | TRBV11-2 | TRBD1 | CASSFPQRGTGGTALHF | TGTGCCAGCAGCTTTCCTCAGAGGGGGACAGGGGGTACAGCCCTCCACTTT